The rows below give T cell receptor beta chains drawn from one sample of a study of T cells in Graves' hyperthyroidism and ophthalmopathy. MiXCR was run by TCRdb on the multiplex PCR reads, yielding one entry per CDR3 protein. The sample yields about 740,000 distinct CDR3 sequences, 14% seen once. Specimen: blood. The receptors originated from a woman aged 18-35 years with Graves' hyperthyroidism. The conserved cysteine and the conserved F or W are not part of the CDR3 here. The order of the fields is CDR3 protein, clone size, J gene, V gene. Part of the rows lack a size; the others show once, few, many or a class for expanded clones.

ASSFSLGDLKGNIQY	-	TRBJ2-4	TRBV7-8
ASSSGLAGSTDTQY	many	TRBJ2-3	TRBV7-7
ASSLTGTGALEQY	few	TRBJ2-7	TRBV12-3/TRBV12-4
ASSSNPQNPGQGLAQETQY	once	TRBJ2-5	TRBV5-6
ASWTGGQYEQY	many	TRBJ2-7	TRBV28
ASSPMGAPDPYEQY	many	TRBJ2-7	TRBV9
ASSEILGARETQY	few	TRBJ2-5	TRBV6-1
ASSYYEADWDRAFNEQF	-	TRBJ2-1	TRBV6-1
ASSPSQPPYEQY	-	TRBJ2-7	TRBV18
ASSPPRITYEQY	many	TRBJ2-7	TRBV7-3
ASSDPGAGMNEQF	few	TRBJ2-1	TRBV9
ASHLAGGSYEQY	-	TRBJ2-7	TRBV28
ASSLRPTGGAETQY	once	TRBJ2-5	TRBV28
ASSVRSGDTQY	few	TRBJ2-3	TRBV9
ASSYPDQEQF	-	TRBJ2-1	TRBV12-3/TRBV12-4
ASSRQGKPGNTIY	many	TRBJ1-3	TRBV7-2
ASSFQGRISTDTQY	many	TRBJ2-3	TRBV12-3/TRBV12-4
ASSLMGGRTDTQY	many	TRBJ2-3	TRBV3-1
ATSDKGRPSQETQY	-	TRBJ2-5	TRBV24-1
ASSTRTGADTQY	few	TRBJ2-3	TRBV7-3
ASKKWLAGVTGELF	many	TRBJ2-2	TRBV27
ASSSPGDKRFNEQF	many	TRBJ2-1	TRBV28
SVARGGYNEQF	few	TRBJ2-1	TRBV29-1
ASSQAWQIETYEQY	-	TRBJ2-7	TRBV4-2
ASSPGLAYQETQY	-	TRBJ2-5	TRBV3-1
ASSVVGGGGYT	few	TRBJ1-2	TRBV9
ASSLRQGPTGELF	many	TRBJ2-2	TRBV11-1
ASSSLGTRGEQF	many	TRBJ2-1	TRBV27
ASSRPGLAGYTYEQY	-	TRBJ2-7	TRBV12-3/TRBV12-4
ASSFGLAGVGQETQY	many	TRBJ2-5	TRBV11-1
ASSLVWSGPDGYT	-	TRBJ1-2	TRBV7-9
ASSFVGTGGETQY	many	TRBJ2-5	TRBV28
ASSVQGPGNTIY	-	TRBJ1-3	TRBV2